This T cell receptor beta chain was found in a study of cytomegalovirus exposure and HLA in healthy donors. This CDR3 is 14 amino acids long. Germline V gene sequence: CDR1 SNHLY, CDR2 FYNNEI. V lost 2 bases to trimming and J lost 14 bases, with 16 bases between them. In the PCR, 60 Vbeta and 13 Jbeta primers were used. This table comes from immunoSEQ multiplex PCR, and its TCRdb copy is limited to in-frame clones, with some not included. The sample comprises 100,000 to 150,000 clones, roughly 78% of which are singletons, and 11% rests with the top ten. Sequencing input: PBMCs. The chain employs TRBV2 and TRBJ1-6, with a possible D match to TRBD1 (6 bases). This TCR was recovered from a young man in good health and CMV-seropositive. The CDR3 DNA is TGTGCCAGCAGTGAACGTGCAGGGGCGGTCACCCTCCACTTT. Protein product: CASSERAGAVTLHF. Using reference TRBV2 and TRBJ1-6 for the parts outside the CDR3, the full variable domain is EPEVTQTPSHQVTQMGQEVILRCVPISNHLYFYWYRQILGQKVEFLVSFYNNEISEKSEIFDDQFSVERPDGSNFTLKIRSTKLEDSAMYFCASSERAGAVTLHFGNGTRLTVT.